This T cell receptor beta chain originates from a study of blood T cells in healthy people across ages. Study-level findings and limits: Donor CMV status was unknown, possibly confounding expanded clonotype changes.

Together with a sample-barcoded 5' primer, a J-beta primer mix was included in a second PCR lasting roughly 6 to 12 cycles. TCRdb reprocessed the 5' RACE reads with MiXCR, giving one entry per CDR3 protein. There are roughly 1.9 million distinct CDR3 sequences in the sample; about two fifths occur only once, and about 23% lies in the top ten. This CDR3 has 14 residues. Looked up from germline, CDR1 is SGHRS and CDR2 is YFSETQ. As to this clonotype: The antigen remains unidentified. Compared with germline, one end of the junction differs, possibly owing to a read error.

The chain recombines TRBV5-1 with TRBJ1-2; D unclear. The source of this sequence is a human donor in good health. Input material: blood. In nucleotides, the CDR3 is TGCGCCAGCAAGCAGGACCCTTCTAACTGTGGCTACACCTTC. This encodes CASKQDPSNCGYTF.